Detailed here is one TCR beta chain. The antigen is unknown. This entry belongs to a study of cytomegalovirus exposure and HLA in healthy donors. Findings and caveats of the study: Sequencing likely caused a cluster of highly shared sequence variants.

60 Vbeta and 13 Jbeta primers were used in PCR. Clones were sequenced by immunoSEQ multiplex PCR, and TCRdb holds only the in-frame ones, with some missing. Among some 200,000 clones, around 80% were seen once, and the ten largest hold 1.7%. V lost 5 bases to trimming and J lost 2 bases; unmatched junction nucleotides: 7. The CDR3 sequence is 15 residues long. Germline CDR1 is MDHEN and CDR2 is SYDVKM. The genes are TRBV28 and TRBJ1-2; 8 bases match TRBD1. Sequences were obtained from PBMCs. The sequence came from a man aged 50 or older in good health and CMV-seronegative. The CDR3, as DNA: TGTGCCAGCAGTCCCAGACAGGGGTGGAACTATGGCTACACCTTC. Translating it yields CASSPRQGWNYGYTF.